Each of the 10 T cell receptor beta chains below was sequenced from the same sample in a study of blood T cell repertoires in COVID-19. Assay: immunoSEQ multiplex PCR; the TCRdb copy retains only in-frame clones and omits some. Here the sample spans 220,000 or so clones, roughly 84% being singletons. The material sequenced was peripheral blood. These receptors came from a man aged 30-40 years with active or convalescent COVID-19.

The chain is built from TRBV28 and TRBJ2-1; 11 bases agree with TRBD2. Unmatched junction bases numbered 5, after V lost 3 bases and J lost 7 bases. The CDR3 consists of 15 residues. Germline assignment: CDR1 MDHEN and CDR2 SYDVKM. The CDR3 nucleotides read TGTGCCAGCAGTTTTTTACTAGCGGGAGTGAATGAGCAGTTCTTC. Its protein product is CASSFLLAGVNEQFF.

The chain links TRBV28 to TRBJ1-2; 8 nucleotides match TRBD1. Trimming cost V 5 bases and J 4 bases; bases outside gene matches: 3. This CDR3 has 13 amino acids. Germline CDR1 is MDHEN and CDR2 is SYDVKM. The CDR3 loop reads CASSRTGGYGYTF. CDR3 sequence (DNA): TGTGCCAGCAGTAGAACAGGGGGCTATGGCTACACCTTC.

The rearrangement links TRBV7-2 to TRBJ1-6; possible D gene TRBD1, 5 bases. V was trimmed by 4 bases and J by 10 bases, leaving 17 bases between them. The germline gives CDR1 SGHTA, CDR2 FQGNSA. The CDR3 is 15 residues long. The CDR3 DNA reads TGTGCCAGCAGCTCGGTACTGGGGGGTAGGTCACCCCTCCACTTT. Translated: CASSSVLGGRSPLHF.

In regard to this clone: The same CDR3 is also encoded by other DNA sequences in this sample. J is TRBJ2-1 and V is TRBV19, with TRBD2 matching 10 bases. The CDR3 length is 15 residues. Trimming removed 1 base from V and 3 bases from J; junction bases left unmatched: 0. CDR1 is LNHDA and CDR2 is SQIVND in the germline V gene (reference sequence). The CDR3 DNA follows: TGTGCCAGTAGTATAGGACTAGCGGGCTACAATGAGCAGTTCTTC. It specifies CASSIGLAGYNEQFF.

The genes are TRBV2 and TRBJ1-2; D remains unclear. The V end lost 7 bases, the J end lost 1 base, and 13 bases lay between the germline ends. CDR1 SNHLY and CDR2 FYNNEI come from the germline V gene. The length of the CDR3 is 14 residues. CDR3 residues: CASIRDIDNYGYTF. CDR3 nucleotides: TGTGCCAGCATACGAGACATAGATAACTATGGCTACACCTTC.

This chain links TRBV6-6 with TRBJ1-1; 7 positions agree with TRBD1. The germline V gene has CDR1 MNHNY and CDR2 SVGAGI (reference sequence). The CDR3 runs 16 residues. V was clipped by 0 bases and J by 1 base; unmatched bases: 5. CDR3 loop: CASSYSLAGGNTEAFF. In DNA form, the CDR3 reads TGTGCCAGCAGTTACTCGTTGGCAGGGGGGAACACTGAAGCTTTCTTT.

The CDR3 region has the DNA TGCGCCAGCAGCGGGGACATCTCTGGAAACACCATATATTTT. Residues: CASSGDISGNTIYF. The chain uses TRBV5-1 and TRBJ1-3, with D tentatively TRBD1 (6 bases). This CDR3 spans 14 amino acids. Trimming removed 4 bases from V and 0 bases from J, with 8 bases in between. The V gene's germline CDR1 is SGHRS and CDR2 YFSETQ.

The J gene is TRBJ2-3, the V gene TRBV7-9, with D possibly TRBD2 on 6 matching bases. V was shortened by 0 bases and J by 4 bases, with 11 bases between the two germline ends. Germline V lookup: CDR1 SEHNR, CDR2 FQNEAQ (reference sequence). This CDR3 contains 15 residues. The CDR3: CASSLAGGVADTQYF. The CDR3 coding sequence is TGTGCCAGCAGCTTAGCTGGCGGGGTGGCAGATACGCAGTATTTT. Full variable domain (missing parts from reference TRBV7-9 and TRBJ2-3): DTGVSQNPRHKITKRGQNVTFRCDPISEHNRLYWYRQTLGQGPEFLTYFQNEAQLEKSRLLSDRFSAERPKGSFSTLEIQRTEQGDSAMYLCASSLAGGVADTQYFGPGTRLTVL.

The genes are TRBV13 and TRBJ1-6; D is uncertain. Trimming took 3 bases from V and 14 from J, leaving 14 bases between them. The germline V gene encodes CDR1 PRHDT and CDR2 FYEKMQ (reference sequence). The CDR3 totals 13 residues. The CDR3: CASSFTASPALHF. CDR3 DNA: TGTGCCAGCAGCTTTACAGCCTCTCCCGCCCTCCACTTT.

In its sample, this clone was seen once. The J gene is TRBJ1-2, the V gene TRBV19; 7 bases align to TRBD1. The CDR3 runs to 15 residues. After removal of 4 bases from V and 5 bases from J, the junction contained 10 bases not matched to a gene. Germline CDR1 reads LNHDA; CDR2 reads SQIVND (reference sequence). The DNA for the CDR3 is TGTGCCAGTAGTACCCCTGGGACAGCCTTATATGGCTACACCTTC. As protein: CASSTPGTALYGYTF.